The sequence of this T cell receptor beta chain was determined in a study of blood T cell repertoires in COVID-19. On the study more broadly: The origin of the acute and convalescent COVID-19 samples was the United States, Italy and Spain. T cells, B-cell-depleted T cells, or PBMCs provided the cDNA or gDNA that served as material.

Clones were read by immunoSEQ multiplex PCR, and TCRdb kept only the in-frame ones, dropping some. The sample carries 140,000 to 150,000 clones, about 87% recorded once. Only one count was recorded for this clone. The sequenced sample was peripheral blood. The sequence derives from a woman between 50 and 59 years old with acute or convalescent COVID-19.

The DNA for the CDR3 is TGTGCCACCAGTGATTTTCCGGGGGGTCTCACAGATACGCAGTATTTT. Protein: CATSDFPGGLTDTQYF. V and J are TRBV24-1 and TRBJ2-3; TRBD2 matches 7 bases. Looked up from germline, CDR1 is KGHDR and CDR2 is SFDVKD. With 1 base clipped from V and 2 bases from J, the junction kept 5 bases outside the gene matches. The CDR3 totals 16 residues.